Listed below are T cell receptor beta chains from one sample, sequenced in a study of cytomegalovirus exposure and HLA in healthy donors. The table came from immunoSEQ multiplex PCR; TCRdb's copy has only in-frame clones and leaves some out. The sample holds almost 90,000 clones; approximately 81% are singletons and the top ten take 7.4%. The sequenced sample consisted of PBMCs. The source of these receptors is a man aged 35 to 55 in good health and CMV-seropositive. Each CDR3 is given with its conserved first and last residue. D genes are given only for firm matches. Where a row states a size, it is once, few, many or the class of an expanded clone; other rows omit it.

d_call	v_call	j_call	clone_size	cdr3_length	cdr3_aa	cdr3_nt
TRBD1	TRBV6-1	TRBJ1-5	-	15	CASSAGTGFNQPQHF	TGTGCCAGCAGTGCCGGGACAGGGTTCAATCAGCCCCAGCATTTT
-	TRBV18	TRBJ2-3	-	16	CASSPRLARPHGTQYF	TGTGCCAGCTCACCGCGTCTAGCTCGCCCTCACGGTACGCAGTATTTT
-	TRBV28	TRBJ2-3	-	16	CASSLRAGQSTDTQYF	TGTGCCAGCAGTTTAAGGGCGGGACAGAGCACAGATACGCAGTATTTT
-	TRBV7-6	TRBJ2-2	-	15	CASSDTHGNTGELFF	TGTGCCAGCAGCGACACCCACGGGAACACCGGGGAGCTGTTTTTT
TRBD1	TRBV18	TRBJ1-4	-	15	CASSPTGQGYEKLFF	TGTGCCAGCTCACCGACCGGACAGGGTTACGAAAAACTGTTTTTT
-	TRBV11-3	TRBJ2-1	-	14	CASSLVRDTGEQFF	TGTGCCAGCAGCTTAGTCCGGGACACGGGGGAGCAGTTCTTC
-	TRBV28	TRBJ1-2	-	11	CASRSWEGYTF	TGTGCCAGCAGAAGTTGGGAGGGCTACACCTTC
-	TRBV4-1	TRBJ2-3	-	16	CASSQVSWGGTDTQYF	TGCGCCAGCAGCCAAGTGTCGTGGGGGGGCACAGATACGCAGTATTTT
-	TRBV6-1	TRBJ2-3	-	11	CASANSGTQYF	TGTGCCAGCGCAAATAGCGGTACGCAGTATTTT
-	TRBV5-1	TRBJ2-7	-	15	CASSLTSSGAYEQYF	TGCGCCAGCAGCTTGACTTCTAGTGGGGCTTACGAGCAGTACTTC
TRBD1	TRBV27	TRBJ1-2	-	14	CASSLRGTAYGYTF	TGTGCCAGCAGTTTAAGAGGGACAGCCTATGGCTACACCTTC
-	TRBV5-6	TRBJ2-1	-	15	CASSLDRRGLNEQFF	TGTGCCAGCAGCCTCGACAGGAGAGGCCTCAATGAGCAGTTCTTC
TRBD2	TRBV5-4	TRBJ2-7	-	15	CASSLAGGGSYEQYF	TGTGCCAGCAGTCTAGCGGGAGGGGGTTCCTACGAGCAGTACTTC
-	TRBV6-5	TRBJ1-5	-	13	CASKGVGNQPQHF	TGTGCCAGCAAAGGGGTTGGCAATCAGCCCCAGCATTTT
TRBD2	TRBV9	TRBJ2-7	-	16	CASSVGEIAGPYEQYF	TGTGCCAGCAGCGTAGGGGAAATAGCGGGACCCTACGAGCAGTACTTC
TRBD1	TRBV7-3	TRBJ2-3	-	15	CASSPTGGLGDTQYF	TGTGCCAGCAGCCCCACAGGGGGCTTGGGAGATACGCAGTATTTT
TRBD2	TRBV9	TRBJ2-1	-	17	CASSVAPSQRGGNEQFF	TGTGCCAGCAGCGTAGCCCCGAGTCAGCGGGGGGGCAATGAGCAGTTCTTC
TRBD2	TRBV7-3	TRBJ2-1	few	18	CASSLMGLAGGPANEQFF	TGTGCCAGCAGCTTAATGGGTTTAGCGGGAGGGCCTGCCAATGAGCAGTTCTTC
TRBD2	TRBV11-2	TRBJ2-1	-	15	CASSPGGGSYNEQFF	TGTGCCAGCAGCCCGGGGGGGGGCTCCTACAATGAGCAGTTCTTC
-	TRBV2	TRBJ1-5	-	14	CASRLRYTVEPQHF	TGTGCCAGCAGATTACGATACACCGTGGAGCCCCAGCATTTT
TRBD1	TRBV10-1	TRBJ2-7	once	15	CASSGPGQGGNEQYF	TGCGCCAGCAGTGGGCCGGGACAGGGTGGCAACGAGCAGTACTTC
-	TRBV5-1	TRBJ1-1	-	13	CASSSGVNTEAFF	TGCGCCAGCAGCTCCGGAGTGAACACTGAAGCTTTCTTT
-	TRBV21-1	TRBJ2-7	-	17	CASSTLGGQGSSYEQYF	TGTGCCAGCAGCACCCTGGGGGGACAGGGAAGCTCCTACGAGCAGTACTTC
TRBD1	TRBV10-3	TRBJ2-7	-	14	CAISELGQVSEQYF	TGTGCCATCAGTGAGCTGGGACAGGTGAGCGAGCAGTACTTC
-	TRBV14	TRBJ2-3	few	12	CASSPYTDTQYF	TGTGCCAGCAGCCCCTATACAGATACGCAGTATTTT
TRBD2	TRBV6-6	TRBJ2-1	once	14	CASRVAGGLGEQFF	TGTGCCAGCAGGGTAGCGGGAGGGCTAGGAGAGCAGTTCTTC
-	TRBV27	TRBJ2-4	-	13	CASSSWGSNIQYF	TGTGCCAGCAGTTCGTGGGGCAGCAACATTCAGTACTTC
-	TRBV7-2	TRBJ2-2	-	15	CASSLALAETGELFF	TGTGCCAGCAGCCTCGCCCTTGCGGAGACCGGGGAGCTGTTTTTT
-	TRBV6-4	TRBJ1-3	-	12	CATGIPLNTIYF	TGTGCCACCGGGATCCCTCTCAACACCATATATTTT
TRBD2	TRBV19	TRBJ2-1	-	14	CATSAGETYNEQFF	TGTGCCACCTCGGCGGGGGAGACCTACAATGAGCAGTTCTTC
TRBD1	TRBV10-2	TRBJ2-7	-	16	CASSEFRTGSSYEQYF	TGCGCCAGCAGTGAATTCCGGACAGGGAGTTCCTACGAGCAGTACTTC
TRBD1	TRBV28	TRBJ2-7	few	13	CASDETGTYEQYF	TGTGCCAGCGATGAGACAGGGACCTACGAGCAGTACTTC
-	TRBV27	TRBJ2-4	once	15	CASSHKGTGKNIQYF	TGTGCCAGCAGTCATAAAGGGACTGGAAAAAACATTCAGTACTTC
TRBD2	TRBV6-1	TRBJ2-1	-	15	CASKPAGGSYNEQFF	TGTGCCAGCAAACCGGCGGGGGGCTCCTACAATGAGCAGTTCTTC
-	TRBV19	TRBJ2-3	-	15	CASSMGDSATDTQYF	TGTGCCAGTAGTATGGGTGACAGTGCCACAGATACGCAGTATTTT
-	TRBV5-4	TRBJ2-5	-	15	CASSFTGSKQETQYF	TGTGCCAGCAGCTTTACGGGATCGAAACAAGAGACCCAGTACTTC
-	TRBV10-3	TRBJ2-7	-	13	CAIRVPGQREQYF	TGTGCCATCAGGGTCCCTGGCCAGCGCGAGCAGTACTTC
-	TRBV21-1	TRBJ1-4	-	17	CASGTPVMSRGGEKLFF	TGTGCCAGCGGGACCCCAGTTATGTCGCGGGGGGGTGAAAAACTGTTTTTT
-	TRBV7-9	TRBJ1-2	-	14	CASSLAISGYGYTF	TGTGCCAGCAGCTTAGCCATCTCCGGCTATGGCTACACCTTC
TRBD2	TRBV6-4	TRBJ2-2	-	15	CASSELAGEAGELFF	TGTGCCAGCAGTGAGCTAGCGGGAGAGGCCGGGGAGCTGTTTTTT
TRBD2	TRBV11-3	TRBJ2-5	-	13	CASSSPGGETQYF	TGTGCCAGCAGCTCCCCGGGAGGGGAGACCCAGTACTTC
TRBD2	TRBV11-3	TRBJ2-3	few	17	CASSSLAGSGRVDTQYF	TGTGCCAGCAGCTCCCTCGCGGGGAGCGGGAGGGTAGATACGCAGTATTTT
TRBD2	TRBV2	TRBJ2-2	-	14	CASTGEGSTGELFF	TGTGCCAGCACTGGGGAGGGGAGCACCGGGGAGCTGTTTTTT
TRBD2	TRBV5-8	TRBJ2-3	few	15	CASSLTGGGSDTQYF	TGTGCCAGCAGCCTGACGGGCGGGGGATCAGATACGCAGTATTTT
TRBD1	TRBV29-1	TRBJ2-7	once	14	CSVVFRDRTYEQYF	TGCAGCGTTGTCTTCCGGGACAGGACCTACGAGCAGTACTTC
-	TRBV10-2	TRBJ2-7	-	16	CASSESIEVRSYEQYF	TGCGCCAGCAGTGAGTCGATCGAGGTTCGCTCCTACGAGCAGTACTTC
-	TRBV5-1	TRBJ2-7	-	13	CASSLPNSYEQYF	TGCGCCAGCAGCTTGCCTAACTCCTACGAGCAGTACTTC
TRBD2	TRBV27	TRBJ2-3	-	19	CASSLSFLLAGPSTDTQYF	TGTGCCAGCAGTTTATCCTTCCTACTAGCGGGCCCTAGCACAGATACGCAGTATTTT
TRBD2	TRBV6-4	TRBJ2-1	-	14	CASGGGGSYNEQFF	TGTGCCAGCGGTGGGGGGGGATCCTACAATGAGCAGTTCTTC
-	TRBV6-5	TRBJ1-1	-	12	CASSYFGGYAFF	TGTGCCAGCAGTTACTTCGGGGGGTACGCTTTCTTT